Following are 3 T cell receptor beta chains from one sample sequenced in a study of T cells in localized non-small cell lung cancer. TCRdb's table, derived via immunoSEQ multiplex PCR, lists solely in-frame clones and lacks some. The sample shows about 21,000 clones, roughly 88% of them seen only once. Sequences were derived from peripheral blood mononuclear cells, sampled before any cancer treatment. These TCRs come from a male donor at least 60 years old with stage II lung adenocarcinoma.

This rearrangement joins TRBV5-1 to TRBJ2-2; D might be TRBD1 (5 bases). CDR3 size: 15 residues. Germline CDR1 reads SGHRS; CDR2 reads YFSETQ. Trimming took off 0 bases at V and 5 bases at J, with 11 bases between the two ends. CDR3 sequence (DNA): TGCGCCAGCAGCTTGGAGAGGACAAAAACCGGGGAGCTGTTTTTT. Its translation: CASSLERTKTGELFF. Based on the CDR3 plus reference TRBV5-1 and TRBJ2-2, the full variable domain is KAGVTQTPRYLIKTRGQQVTLSCSPISGHRSVSWYQQTPGQGLQFLFEYFSETQRNKGNFPGRFSGRQFSNSRSEMNVSTLELGDSALYLCASSLERTKTGELFFGEGSRLTVL.

The rearrangement links TRBV28 to TRBJ1-1; D gene ambiguous. V lost 11 bases and J lost 6, with 4 bases in between. The CDR3 is made up of 8 amino acids. Germline V lookup: CDR1 MDHEN, CDR2 SYDVKM. CDR3 coding DNA: TGTGCCGCGTCTGAAGCTTTCTTT. It specifies CAASEAFF.

This clone was picked up one time. The chain uses TRBV5-1 and TRBJ2-2; D ambiguous. The CDR3 runs to 11 residues. Trimming stripped 5 bases from V and 4 bases from J, with 3 bases between. In germline, CDR1 is SGHRS, CDR2 YFSETQ. The CDR3 spells CASRGTGELFF. Here the CDR3 DNA reads TGCGCCAGCAGGGGCACCGGGGAGCTGTTTTTT.